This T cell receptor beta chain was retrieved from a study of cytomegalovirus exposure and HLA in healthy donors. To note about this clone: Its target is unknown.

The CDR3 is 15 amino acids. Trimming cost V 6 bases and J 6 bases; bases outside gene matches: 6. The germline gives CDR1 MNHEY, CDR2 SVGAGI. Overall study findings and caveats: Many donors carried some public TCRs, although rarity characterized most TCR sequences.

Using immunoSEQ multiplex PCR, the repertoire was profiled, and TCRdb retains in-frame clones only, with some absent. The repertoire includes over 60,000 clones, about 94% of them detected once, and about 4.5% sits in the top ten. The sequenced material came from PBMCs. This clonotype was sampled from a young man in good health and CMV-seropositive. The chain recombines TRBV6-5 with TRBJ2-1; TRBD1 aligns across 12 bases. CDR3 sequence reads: CASRRDRGLINEQFF. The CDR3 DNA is TGTGCCAGCAGACGGGACAGGGGGCTTATCAATGAGCAGTTCTTC.